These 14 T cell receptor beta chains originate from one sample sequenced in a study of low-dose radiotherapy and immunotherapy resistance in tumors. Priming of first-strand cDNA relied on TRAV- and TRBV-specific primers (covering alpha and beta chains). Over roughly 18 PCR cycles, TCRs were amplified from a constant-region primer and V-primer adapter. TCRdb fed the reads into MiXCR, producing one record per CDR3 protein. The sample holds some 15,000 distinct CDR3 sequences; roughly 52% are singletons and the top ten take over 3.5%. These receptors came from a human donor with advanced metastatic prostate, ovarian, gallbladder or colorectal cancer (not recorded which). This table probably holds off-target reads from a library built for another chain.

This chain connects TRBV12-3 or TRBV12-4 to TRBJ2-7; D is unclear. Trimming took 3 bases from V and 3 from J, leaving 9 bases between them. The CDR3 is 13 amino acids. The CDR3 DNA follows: TGTGCCAGCAGTTTCTACTCTGACTACGAGCAGTACTTC. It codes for CASSFYSDYEQYF.

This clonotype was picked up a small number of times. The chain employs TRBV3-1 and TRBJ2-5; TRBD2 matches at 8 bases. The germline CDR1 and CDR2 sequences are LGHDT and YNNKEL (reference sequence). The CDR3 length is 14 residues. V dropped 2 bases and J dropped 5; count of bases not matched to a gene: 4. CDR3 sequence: CASSQPGLGETQYF. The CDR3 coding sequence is TGTGCCAGCAGCCAACCGGGACTAGGGGAGACCCAGTACTTC.

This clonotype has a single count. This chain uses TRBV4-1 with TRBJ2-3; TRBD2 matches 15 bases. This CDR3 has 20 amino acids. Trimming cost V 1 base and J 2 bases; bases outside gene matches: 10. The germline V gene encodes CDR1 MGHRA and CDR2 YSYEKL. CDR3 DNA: TGCGCCAGCAGCCAAGTCGGACTAGCGGGGGGGCGCGGCTTCACAGATACGCAGTATTTT. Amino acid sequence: CASSQVGLAGGRGFTDTQYF.

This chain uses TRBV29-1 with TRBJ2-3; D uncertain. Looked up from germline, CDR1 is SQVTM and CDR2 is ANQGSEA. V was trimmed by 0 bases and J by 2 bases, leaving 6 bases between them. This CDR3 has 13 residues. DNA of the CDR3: TGCAGCGTTGAAGATCGGCCCACAGATACGCAGTATTTT. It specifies CSVEDRPTDTQYF.

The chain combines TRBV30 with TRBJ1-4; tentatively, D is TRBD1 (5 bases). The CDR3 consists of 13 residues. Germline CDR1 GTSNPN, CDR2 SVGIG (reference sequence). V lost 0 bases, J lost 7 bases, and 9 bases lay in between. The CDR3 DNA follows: TGTGCCTGGAGTGTATGGGGGGGTGAAAAACTGTTTTTT. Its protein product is CAWSVWGGEKLFF. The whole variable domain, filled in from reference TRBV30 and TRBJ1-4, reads SQTIHQWPATLVQPVGSPLSLECTVEGTSNPNLYWYRQAAGRGLQLLFYSVGIGQISSEVPQNLSASRPQDRQFILSSKKLLLSDSGFYLCAWSVWGGEKLFFGSGTQLSVL.

The CDR3, as DNA: TGTGCCTGGACAAGTGGGACTAGTTACGAGCAGTACTTC. This translates into CAWTSGTSYEQYF. V usage is TRBV30 and J usage is TRBJ2-7, with 8 bases identical to TRBD2. The CDR3 has 13 amino acids. V was clipped by 4 bases and J by 4 bases; unmatched bases: 6. Germline CDR1 and CDR2: GTSNPN and SVGIG (reference sequence).

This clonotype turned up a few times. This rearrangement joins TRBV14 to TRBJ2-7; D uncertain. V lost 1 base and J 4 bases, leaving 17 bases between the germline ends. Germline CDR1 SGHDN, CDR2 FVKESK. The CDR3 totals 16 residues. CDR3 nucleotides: TGTGCCAGCAGCCAAGTACGGGCTAGATGGGGTTACGAGCAGTACTTC. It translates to CASSQVRARWGYEQYF.

CDR3 DNA sequence: TGTGCCAGCAGCTCCGGGACAGGGCTTGAGCAGTTCTTC. Its translation is CASSSGTGLEQFF. This sequence joins TRBV5-4 and TRBJ2-1, with 9 bases aligning to TRBD1. Trimming cost V 3 bases and J 9 bases; bases outside gene matches: 4. Per germline, CDR1 SGHNT and CDR2 YYREEE (reference sequence). The CDR3 has 13 residues.

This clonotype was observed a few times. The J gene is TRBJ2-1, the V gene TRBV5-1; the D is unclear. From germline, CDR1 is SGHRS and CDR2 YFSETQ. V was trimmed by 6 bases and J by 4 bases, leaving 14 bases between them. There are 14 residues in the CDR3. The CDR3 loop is CASKGVSPYNEQFF. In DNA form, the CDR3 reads TGCGCCAGCAAGGGTGTATCACCATACAATGAGCAGTTCTTC.

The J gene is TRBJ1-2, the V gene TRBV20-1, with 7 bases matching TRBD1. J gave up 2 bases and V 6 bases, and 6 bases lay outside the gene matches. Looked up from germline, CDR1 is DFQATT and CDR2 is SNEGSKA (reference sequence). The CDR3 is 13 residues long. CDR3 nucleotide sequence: TGCAGTGCCCCGGACAGGAGGAACTATGGCTACACCTTC. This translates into CSAPDRRNYGYTF.

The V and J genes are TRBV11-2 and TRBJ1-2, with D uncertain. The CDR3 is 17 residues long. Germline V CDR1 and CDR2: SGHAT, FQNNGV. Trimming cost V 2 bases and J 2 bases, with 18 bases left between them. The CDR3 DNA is TGTGCCAGCAGCTTAATCGGTCGGAGGACCGTAAACTATGGCTACACCTTC. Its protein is CASSLIGRRTVNYGYTF.

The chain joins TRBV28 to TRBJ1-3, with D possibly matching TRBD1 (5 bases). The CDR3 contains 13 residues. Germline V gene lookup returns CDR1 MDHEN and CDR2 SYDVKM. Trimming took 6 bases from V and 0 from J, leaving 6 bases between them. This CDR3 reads CASRGTSGNTIYF. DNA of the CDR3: TGTGCCAGCAGAGGGACCTCTGGAAACACCATATATTTT.

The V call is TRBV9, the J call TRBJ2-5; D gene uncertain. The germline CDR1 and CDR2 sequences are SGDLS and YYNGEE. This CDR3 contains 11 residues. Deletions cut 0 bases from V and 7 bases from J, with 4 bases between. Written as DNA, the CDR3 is TGTGCCAGCAGCGTAGAACGGACCCAGTACTTC. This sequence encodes CASSVERTQYF. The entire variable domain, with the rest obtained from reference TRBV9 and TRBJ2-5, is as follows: DSGVTQTPKHLITATGQRVTLRCSPRSGDLSVYWYQQSLDQGLQFLIQYYNGEERAKGNILERFSAQQFPDLHSELNLSSLELGDSALYFCASSVERTQYFGPGTRLLVL.

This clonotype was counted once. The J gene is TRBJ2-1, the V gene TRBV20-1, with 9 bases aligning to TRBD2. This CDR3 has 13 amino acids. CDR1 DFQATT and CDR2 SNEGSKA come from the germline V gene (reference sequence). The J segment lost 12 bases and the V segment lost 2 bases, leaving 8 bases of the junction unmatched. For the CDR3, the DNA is TGCAGTGCTAGATCTAGCGGGGATGGCCTGCAGTTCTTC. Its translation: CSARSSGDGLQFF.